This TCR beta chain originates from a study of CD8 T cells in ankylosing spondylitis. In TCRdb, the 5' RACE reads were re-called with MiXCR into one record per CDR3 protein. The repertoire holds approximately 260,000 distinct CDR3 sequences, with about a sixth as singletons. This clonotype showed up many times. This sequence was found in a male donor with ankylosing spondylitis or in good health (not recorded which). The sequenced material came from blood, either unsorted or a sorted T cell fraction (not recorded which).

The CDR3 is CSVIGVTNTGELFF. The CDR3 DNA follows: TGCAGCGTGATTGGGGTTACGAACACCGGGGAGCTGTTTTTT. The chain uses TRBV29-1 and TRBJ2-2, with D hard to call. This CDR3 comprises 14 residues. Looked up from germline, CDR1 is SQVTM and CDR2 is ANQGSEA. The V gene lost 6 bases and the J gene lost 0 bases, with 11 bases spanning the gap.